This paragraph covers one T cell receptor beta chain sequence. Its target is unknown. As to treatment: 10-day PBMC culture with coronavirus spike peptide pools or control peptides (ViraFEST assay). The sample originates from a study of vaccination and CD4 T cells after COVID-19. Sequenced with the Oncomine TCR Beta short-read assay was DNA taken from cultured CD4+ T cells. TCRdb redid the calling of the PCR reads with MiXCR, one entry per CDR3 protein. This sample has around 20,000 distinct CDR3 sequences, with roughly 58% found just once. V lost 7 bases to trimming and J lost 6 bases, with 8 bases between them. The germline V gene has CDR1 SQVTM and CDR2 ANQGSEA. The CDR3 has 10 amino acids.

This chain joins TRBV29-1 and TRBJ2-3; possible D gene TRBD2, 5 bases. The sequences come from CD4+ T cells from blood, cultured in vitro, collected before SARS-CoV-2 vaccination. The clonotype originates from a human donor who had recovered from COVID-19. Written as DNA, the CDR3 is TGCAGCGCGGGATGGGATACGCAGTATTTT. As protein: CSAGWDTQYF.